The 10 T cell receptor beta chains in this list originate from one sample, sequenced in a study of cytomegalovirus exposure and HLA in healthy donors. Amplification used 60 Vbeta primers and 13 Jbeta primers. Some clones are missing from TCRdb's copy, which holds only in-frame ones; the method was immunoSEQ multiplex PCR. The profile shows roughly 84,000 clones, about 80% of them singletons. Material for sequencing was PBMCs. The receptors originated from a man aged 50 to 60 in good health and CMV-seronegative.

This chain joins TRBV5-5 and TRBJ1-5; D might be TRBD1 (6 bases). The V gene lost 1 base and the J gene lost 4 bases, with 12 bases spanning the gap. This CDR3 comprises 15 residues. CDR1 is SGHKS and CDR2 is YYEKEE in the germline V gene (reference sequence). The CDR3 sequence is CASSLNLQGNQPQHF. CDR3 nucleotides: TGTGCCAGCAGCTTGAATTTACAGGGAAATCAGCCCCAGCATTTT.

The V and J genes are TRBV11-2 and TRBJ1-6; maybe TRBD1 (5 bases). CDR3 length equals 16 residues. V was clipped by 2 bases and J by 4 bases, with 12 bases between them. Looked up from germline, CDR1 is SGHAT and CDR2 is FQNNGV. CDR3 nucleotides: TGTGCCAGCAGCTTAACCAGGGCTCAATATAATTCACCCCTCCACTTT. Translating gives CASSLTRAQYNSPLHF.

This clone was picked up a small number of times. The chain carries TRBV10-3 and TRBJ2-3; D remains ambiguous. The germline V gene has CDR1 ENHRY and CDR2 SYGVKD. The CDR3 loop spans 14 amino acids. V was clipped by 0 bases and J by 4 bases, with 8 bases between them. CDR3 coding DNA: TGTGCCATCAGTGAGTCACTTAGTTCAGATACGCAGTATTTT. Translated, it gives CAISESLSSDTQYF.

This clone has a single count. The chain has TRBV6-6 and TRBJ1-5, with 7 nucleotides matching TRBD1. The trim removed 6 bases at V and 2 bases at J, leaving 7 bases unmatched. Germline CDR1 MNHNY, CDR2 SVGAGI (reference sequence). This CDR3 has 15 amino acids. The CDR3 region has the DNA TGTGCCAGCAGCACGACAGGGTGGGGCAATCAGCCCCAGCATTTT. Amino acid sequence: CASSTTGWGNQPQHF.

This chain connects TRBV30 to TRBJ2-5; 9 bases align to TRBD1. CDR3 size: 15 residues. With 1 base clipped from V and 4 bases from J, the junction kept 7 bases outside the gene matches. CDR1 and CDR2 from the germline V gene are GTSNPN and SVGIG (reference sequence). The CDR3 sequence: CAWSGQGEDGETQYF. CDR3 in DNA: TGTGCCTGGAGTGGACAGGGGGAGGACGGAGAGACCCAGTACTTC.

The chain uses TRBV30 and TRBJ1-2; tentatively, D is TRBD1 (6 bases). V shed 5 bases and J shed 3 bases, with 10 bases lying between them. This CDR3 is built from 12 residues. In germline, CDR1 is GTSNPN, CDR2 SVGIG (reference sequence). The chain's CDR3 is CAWDRNYYGYTF. For the CDR3, the DNA is TGTGCCTGGGACAGGAATTACTATGGCTACACCTTC.

The chain is built from TRBV5-1 and TRBJ1-2, with TRBD1 identical over 7 bases. J gave up 5 bases and V 3 bases, and 10 bases lay outside the gene matches. CDR3 size: 15 residues. CDR1 and CDR2 (germline): SGHRS, YFSETQ. CDR3 in amino acids: CASSSDGTASYGYTF. CDR3 sequence (DNA): TGCGCCAGCAGCTCAGACGGGACAGCTAGTTATGGCTACACCTTC.

This chain joins TRBV7-2 and TRBJ2-3; 7 positions agree with TRBD2. The CDR3 is made up of 15 amino acids. The junction had 3 bases not matched to a gene; V was cut back by 2 bases and J by 1 base. Germline V gene sequence: CDR1 SGHTA, CDR2 FQGNSA. The DNA for the CDR3 is TGTGCCAGCAGCTTAAGCGGGACCCGCACAGATACGCAGTATTTT. It yields the protein CASSLSGTRTDTQYF.

The chain recombines TRBV9 with TRBJ2-2; no reliable D call. V was shortened by 4 bases and J by 0 bases, with 4 bases between the two germline ends. This CDR3 region has 13 residues. The V gene's germline CDR1 is SGDLS and CDR2 YYNGEE. The chain's CDR3 is CASSLTNTGELFF. As DNA, the CDR3 is TGTGCCAGCAGCTTAACGAACACCGGGGAGCTGTTTTTT.

This chain joins TRBV10-3 and TRBJ1-2; 9 bases match TRBD1. Germline CDR1 ENHRY, CDR2 SYGVKD. This CDR3 has 12 amino acids. V was pared by 10 bases and J by 4 bases, with 4 bases of the junction left unmatched. The CDR3 region has the DNA TGTGCCACACTGGACAGGGGCTATGGCTACACCTTC. Translating gives CATLDRGYGYTF.